Each of the 15 T cell receptor beta chains below was sequenced from the same sample in a study of regulatory T cells in long-lasting Graves disease. This sample's time point: newly diagnosed GD, antithyroid drugs for less than 3 months. PBMCs provided the RNA from which the TCR library was made. Library construction for TCR beta used iRepertoire HTBI primers and Arm-PCR of CDR3 regions. TCRdb recomputed calls from the multiplex PCR reads with MiXCR, one row per CDR3 protein. This table holds approximately 470,000 distinct CDR3 sequences, around 15% found once. Another study also made use of these data, one on T cells in Graves' hyperthyroidism and ophthalmopathy.

Sequencing was performed on peripheral blood mononuclear cells (PBMCs), taken at new diagnosis, from a patient treated with antithyroid drugs. The source of these receptors is a man aged 35-49 years with Graves disease.

This clonotype was seen more than once but under ten times. CDR3 residues: CASSLGGWTVPNINGNTIYF. Here the CDR3 DNA reads TGTGCCAGCAGCTTGGGGGGCTGGACAGTCCCCAATATCAATGGAAACACCATATATTTT. The rearrangement links TRBV7-9 to TRBJ1-3, with D perhaps matching TRBD1 (6 bases). V was trimmed by 3 bases and J by 3 bases, leaving 27 bases between them. Germline assignment: CDR1 SEHNR and CDR2 FQNEAQ (reference sequence). The CDR3 is 20 amino acids.

In its sample, this clonotype was seen many times. V and J are TRBV20-1 and TRBJ2-7; D uncertain. Germline CDR1 and CDR2: DFQATT and SNEGSKA (reference sequence). Trimming shortened V by 6 bases and J by 2 bases, and 14 bases separated the two germline ends. The CDR3 runs to 13 residues. The CDR3: CSALRHSPYEQYF. Written as DNA, the CDR3 is TGCAGTGCCCTTCGTCACTCCCCCTACGAGCAGTACTTC.

J is TRBJ2-7 and V is TRBV12-3 or TRBV12-4, with D possibly being TRBD1 (5 bases). Trimming cost V 6 bases and J 6 bases, with 12 bases left between them. The CDR3 extends over 12 amino acids. The CDR3 reads CASSLQDAEQYF. The CDR3 DNA reads TGTGCCAGCAGCCTACAGGATGCCGAGCAGTACTTC.

This clonotype was counted ten times or more. This sequence joins TRBV3-1 and TRBJ2-1, with D possibly TRBD2 on 5 matching bases. There are 15 residues in the CDR3. Germline CDR1 is LGHDT and CDR2 is YNNKEL (reference sequence). Trimming took off 0 bases at V and 7 bases at J, with 13 bases between the two ends. The CDR3 DNA is TGTGCCAGCAGCCAAGATGAGCGGAGGAGGAATGAGCAGTTCTTC. Translating it yields CASSQDERRRNEQFF.

The chain couples TRBV10-1 to TRBJ2-3; D remains ambiguous. This CDR3 has 15 amino acids. The V gene lost 2 bases and the J gene lost 0 bases, with 9 bases spanning the gap. Germline CDR1 is WNHNN and CDR2 is SYGVQD (reference sequence). The CDR3 loop reads CASSEEPTSTDTQYF. The CDR3 nucleotides are TGCGCCAGCAGTGAGGAGCCGACCAGCACAGATACGCAGTATTTT.

CDR3 amino acids: CASSLSGRMNTEAFF. The CDR3 nucleotides are TGCGCCAGCAGCTTGAGTGGCAGAATGAACACTGAAGCTTTCTTT. This chain links TRBV5-1 with TRBJ1-1; D gene unclear. From germline, CDR1 is SGHRS and CDR2 YFSETQ. V was cut by 1 base and J by 0 bases, with 10 bases left in between. The CDR3 has 15 amino acids.

This clonotype was observed a few times. The V call is TRBV15, the J call TRBJ2-1; D perhaps matches TRBD2 (5 bases). V lost 1 base to trimming and J lost 7 bases, with 5 bases between them. The CDR3 contains 12 residues. The germline gives CDR1 LNHNV, CDR2 YYDKDF (reference sequence). DNA of the CDR3: TGTGCCACCAGCAGAGCGGGGAATGAGCAGTTCTTC. Translation: CATSRAGNEQFF. Full variable domain (missing parts from reference TRBV15 and TRBJ2-1): DAMVIQNPRYQVTQFGKPVTLSCSQTLNHNVMYWYQQKSSQAPKLLFHYYDKDFNNEADTPDNFQSRRPNTSFCFLDIRSPGLGDTAMYLCATSRAGNEQFFGPGTRLTVL.

The V and J genes are TRBV19 and TRBJ2-1, with 9 bases matching TRBD1. This CDR3 region has 17 residues. Germline V CDR1 and CDR2: LNHDA, SQIVND (reference sequence). J gave up 2 bases and V 5 bases, and 10 bases lay outside the gene matches. This CDR3 is CASSVTGQGRTYNEQFF. The CDR3 DNA reads as TGTGCCAGTAGTGTCACGGGACAGGGACGGACCTACAATGAGCAGTTCTTC.

In its sample, this clonotype was seen many times. The J gene is TRBJ1-1, the V gene TRBV20-1, with 7 bases matching TRBD1. The germline V gene encodes CDR1 DFQATT and CDR2 SNEGSKA (reference sequence). The ends lost 2 bases at V and 0 bases at J; junction bases unmatched: 3. The CDR3 runs 14 residues. The CDR3 coding sequence is TGCAGTGCTAGAAGGGACAGAATGAACACTGAAGCTTTCTTT. It encodes CSARRDRMNTEAFF.

In its sample, this clonotype was seen a few times. The chain couples TRBV27 to TRBJ2-7; 7 bases align to TRBD2. J gave up 0 bases and V 6 bases, and 8 bases lay outside the gene matches. The germline V gene has CDR1 MNHEY and CDR2 SMNVEV (reference sequence). The CDR3 is 15 amino acids. The CDR3 spells CASRPTSGGSYEQYF. CDR3 nucleotide sequence: TGTGCCAGCAGACCCACCTCGGGAGGCTCCTACGAGCAGTACTTC.

In regard to this clonotype: One base away lies a much larger clone, so this may be a sequencing read error. This rearrangement joins TRBV29-1 to TRBJ2-7, with TRBD1 as a possible D gene (6 bases). V was pared by 3 bases and J by 8 bases, with 14 bases between. The CDR3 extends over 12 amino acids. Germline V CDR1 and CDR2: SQVTM, ANQGSEA. The CDR3: CSVDRGLDKQYF. The CDR3 DNA follows: TGCAGCGTTGACAGGGGTCTCGACAAGCAGTACTTC.

This clonotype was seen ten or more times. The chain joins TRBV2 to TRBJ2-7, with TRBD1 matching over 7 bases. CDR3 length equals 15 residues. The junction had 5 bases not matched to a gene; V was cut back by 1 base and J by 2 bases. Germline V gives CDR1 SNHLY, CDR2 FYNNEI. CDR3 nucleotides: TGTGCCAGCAGTGAAGAAGGGGGCGAAACCTACGAGCAGTACTTC. It codes for CASSEEGGETYEQYF.

The chain uses TRBV11-2 and TRBJ2-7, with 12 bases matching TRBD1. Germline V gives CDR1 SGHAT, CDR2 FQNNGV. V gave up 6 bases and J gave up 4 bases; unmatched junction bases: 7. The length of the CDR3 is 15 residues. The CDR3 here is CASRSGTGGLYEQYF. The CDR3 nucleotides read TGTGCCAGCAGATCCGGGACAGGGGGCTTATACGAGCAGTACTTC.

This clonotype was seen only a few times. The J gene is TRBJ1-2, the V gene TRBV29-1, with 10 bases fitting TRBD1. The V gene's germline CDR1 is SQVTM and CDR2 ANQGSEA. V lost 7 bases and J lost 12; bases outside the gene matches: 8. The length of the CDR3 is 11 residues. The chain's CDR3 is CSARDRGSHTF. In DNA form, the CDR3 reads TGCAGCGCCAGGGACAGGGGCTCTCACACCTTC.

This clonotype was recorded a few times. The rearrangement uses TRBV19 and TRBJ1-3; the D gene is possibly TRBD1 (5 bases). Germline V gives CDR1 LNHDA, CDR2 SQIVND (reference sequence). This CDR3 has 15 amino acids. V lost 3 bases and J lost 2, with 11 bases in between. The CDR3 coding sequence is TGTGCCAGTAGTATGAAGGGGAGAACTGGAAACACCATATATTTT. This translates into CASSMKGRTGNTIYF.